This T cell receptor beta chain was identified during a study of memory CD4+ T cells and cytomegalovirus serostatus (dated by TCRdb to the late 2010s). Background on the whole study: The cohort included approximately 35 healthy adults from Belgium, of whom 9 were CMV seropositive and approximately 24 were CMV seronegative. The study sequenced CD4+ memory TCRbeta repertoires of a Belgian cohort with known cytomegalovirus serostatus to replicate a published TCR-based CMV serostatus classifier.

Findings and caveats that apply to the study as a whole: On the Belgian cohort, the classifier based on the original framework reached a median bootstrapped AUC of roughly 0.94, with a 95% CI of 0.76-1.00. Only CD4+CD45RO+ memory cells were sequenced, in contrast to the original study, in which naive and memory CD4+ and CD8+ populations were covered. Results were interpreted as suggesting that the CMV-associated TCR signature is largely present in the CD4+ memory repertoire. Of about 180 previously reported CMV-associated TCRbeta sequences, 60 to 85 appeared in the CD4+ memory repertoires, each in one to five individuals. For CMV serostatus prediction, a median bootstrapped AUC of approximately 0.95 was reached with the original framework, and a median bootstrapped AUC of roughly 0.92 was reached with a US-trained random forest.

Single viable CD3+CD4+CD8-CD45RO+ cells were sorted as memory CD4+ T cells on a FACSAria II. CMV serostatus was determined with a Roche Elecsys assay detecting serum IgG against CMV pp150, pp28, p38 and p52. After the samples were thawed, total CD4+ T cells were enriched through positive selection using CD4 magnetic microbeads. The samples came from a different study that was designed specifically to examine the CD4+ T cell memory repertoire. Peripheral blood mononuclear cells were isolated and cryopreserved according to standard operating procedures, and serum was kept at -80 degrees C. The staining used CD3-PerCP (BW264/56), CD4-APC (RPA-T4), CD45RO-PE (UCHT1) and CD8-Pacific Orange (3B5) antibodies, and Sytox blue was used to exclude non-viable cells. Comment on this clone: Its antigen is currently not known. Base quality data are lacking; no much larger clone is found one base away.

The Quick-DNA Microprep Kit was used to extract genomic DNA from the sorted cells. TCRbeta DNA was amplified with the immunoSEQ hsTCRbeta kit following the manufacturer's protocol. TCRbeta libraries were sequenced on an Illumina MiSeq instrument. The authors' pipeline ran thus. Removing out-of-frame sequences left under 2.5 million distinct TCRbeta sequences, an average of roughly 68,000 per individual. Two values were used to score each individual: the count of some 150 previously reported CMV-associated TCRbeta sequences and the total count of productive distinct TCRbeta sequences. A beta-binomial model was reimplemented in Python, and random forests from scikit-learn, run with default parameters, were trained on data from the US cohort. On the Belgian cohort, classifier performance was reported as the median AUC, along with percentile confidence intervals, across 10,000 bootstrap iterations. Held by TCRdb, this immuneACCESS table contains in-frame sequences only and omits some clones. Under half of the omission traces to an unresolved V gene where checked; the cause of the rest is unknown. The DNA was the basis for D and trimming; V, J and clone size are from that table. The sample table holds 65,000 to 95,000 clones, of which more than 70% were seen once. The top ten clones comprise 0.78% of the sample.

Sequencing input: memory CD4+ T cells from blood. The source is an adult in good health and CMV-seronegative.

The DNA reads as follows: TGTGCCAGCAGTGAACCCAAGGGACAGGGTGGGAATGAGCAGTTCTTC. It is translated as CASSEPKGQGGNEQFF. The rearrangement combines TRBV2 with TRBJ2-1; a stretch of 9 junction bases matches TRBD1. Spanning cysteine to phenylalanine, the CDR3 consists of 16 amino acids. Only the CDR3 DNA is retained, 48 bases long and in frame from the first base. Compared with germline, V lacks 2 bases and J lacks 7 bases; bases without a gene match: 9. According to the germline V gene, CDR1 reads SNHLY and CDR2 reads FYNNEI.